Detailed here is one TCR beta chain. Its antigen is currently unknown. The CDR3 contains 15 residues. Germline lookup yields CDR1 LGHDT and CDR2 YNNKEL (reference sequence). V shed 6 bases and J 5 bases; nucleotides not matched to a gene: 8. This specimen comes from a study of T cells in Graves' hyperthyroidism and ophthalmopathy. Study-wide context: Blood was drawn when the patient was first diagnosed and still untreated. Findings and limits, study-wide: Within blood appeared most thyroid clonotypes that had expanded above 0.001.

From RNA transcripts, TCR beta CDR3 regions were amplified. During a first-round RT-PCR of the TCR CDR3, the HTBI primer set was used. TCRdb independently ran MiXCR on the multiplex PCR reads; one entry per CDR3 protein. Seen here are over 700,000 distinct CDR3 sequences, more than 30% observed once, and the top ten hold about 8.9%. The study defined stable Graves' hyperthyroidism as no ophthalmopathy progression within 18 months. The study enrolled patients aged 18 to 65 with newly diagnosed hyperthyroidism of under 2 months' duration. The chain combines TRBV3-1 with TRBJ2-2, with 8 bases that match TRBD2. Sample: blood. This clonotype originated in a young man with Graves' hyperthyroidism. The CDR3, as DNA: TGTGCCAGCAGTCCCTTAGCGGGGTGGACCGGGGAGCTGTTTTTT. Its protein product is CASSPLAGWTGELFF.